Listed below are T cell receptor beta chains from one sample, sequenced in a study of vaccination and CD4 T cells after COVID-19. No cognate antigen is known for these TCRs. TCRdb re-called the PCR reads through MiXCR, storing one row per CDR3 protein. The table records approximately 9,000 distinct CDR3 sequences, around three fifths of them present only once. Sequences were obtained from CD4+ T cells from blood, cultured in vitro. The receptors were sampled from a human donor who had recovered from COVID-19. Each CDR3 is given with its conserved first and last residue. The D gene is left open where the match is weak. Clone size is shown for a subset of rows, as once, few, many or a class of expanded clone.

cdr3_length,clone_size,v_call,j_call,d_call,cdr3_nt,cdr3_aa
11,NA,TRBV30,TRBJ2-6,NA,TGTGCCTCTCCTGGGGCCAACGTCCTGACTTTC,CASPGANVLTF
17,NA,TRBV20-1,TRBJ1-4,TRBD1,TGCAGTGCAGCGCGGACAGGAGGGTTGCAAACTAATGAAAAACTGTTTTTT,CSAARTGGLQTNEKLFF
14,large,TRBV2,TRBJ1-5,NA,TGTGCCAGCAGTGCCGGGACAAGGAATCAGCCCCAGCATTTT,CASSAGTRNQPQHF
13,NA,TRBV10-3,TRBJ2-5,TRBD1,TGTGCCATCAGTACAGGGGGCGAAGAGACCCAGTACTTC,CAISTGGEETQYF
13,NA,TRBV29-1,TRBJ1-1,TRBD1,TGCAGCGTTTCGGGACAGCCGAACACTGAAGCTTTCTTT,CSVSGQPNTEAFF
12,NA,TRBV6-1,TRBJ2-2,NA,TGTGCCAGCAATCCGAACACCGGGGAGCTGTTTTTT,CASNPNTGELFF
18,NA,TRBV4-2,TRBJ2-2,NA,TGTGCCAGCAGCCAAGGGGGGGCCGGGACTTTGAACACCGGGGAGCTGTTTTTT,CASSQGGAGTLNTGELFF
15,NA,TRBV30,TRBJ2-5,NA,TGTGCCTGGACCTCTACCCGGGCGTACCAAGAGACCCAGTACTTC,CAWTSTRAYQETQYF
14,NA,TRBV6-5,TRBJ1-1,NA,TGTGCCAGCAGTTATCGGCTTATGAACACTGAAGCTTTCTTT,CASSYRLMNTEAFF
12,few,TRBV20-1,TRBJ1-2,NA,TGCAGTGCTGAACAGGGAAACTATGGCTACACCTTC,CSAEQGNYGYTF
17,NA,TRBV2,TRBJ1-2,NA,TGTGCCAGCAGTGAAGAGCGGGTGAATAGGGGACGGTATGGCTACACCTTC,CASSEERVNRGRYGYTF
14,NA,TRBV12-3/TRBV12-4,TRBJ1-4,NA,TGTGCCAGCAGGTCTGGGAGGGGAGGTGAAAAACTGTTTTTT,CASRSGRGGEKLFF
13,NA,TRBV7-2,TRBJ1-2,NA,TGTGCCAGCAGCCCCCGACAGAATACTGGCTACACCTTC,CASSPRQNTGYTF
14,NA,TRBV6-1,TRBJ2-1,TRBD1,TGTGCCAGCAGGTCGCCAGGGGGCCGCAATGAGCAGTTCTTC,CASRSPGGRNEQFF